This is a list of T cell receptor beta chains from one sample in a study of shared T cell receptors in the human thymus. Produced via immunoSEQ multiplex PCR; TCRdb's table is partial and in-frame only. Of more than 550,000 clones in the sample, approximately 85% were seen once. The sample was also reused in another study, on human thymus T cells.

Sequences were obtained from thymocytes. The receptors derive from a girl under three years old with a congenital heart defect. The CDR3 runs from the conserved cysteine through the conserved F or W. A D gene is named only where the DNA matches it firmly. Clone size, where shown, is once, few, many, or a class for clones that have expanded.

clone_size,j_call,d_call,v_call,cdr3_nt,cdr3_aa
NA,TRBJ1-1,NA,TRBV4-1,TGCGCCAGCAGCCCCTACACCTCCGGGGGGGGGACTGAAGCTTTCTTT,CASSPYTSGGGTEAFF
few,TRBJ1-2,NA,TRBV4-3,TGCGCCAGCAGCCGCAGGTTGAACTATGGCTACACCTTC,CASSRRLNYGYTF
NA,TRBJ2-3,TRBD2,TRBV7-3,TGTGCCAGCAGCCCCGGGAGGCTCACAGATACGCAGTATTTT,CASSPGRLTDTQYF
NA,TRBJ1-1,NA,TRBV6-1,TGTGCCAGCAGTGAAGGGGGGGTCACTGAAGCTTTCTTT,CASSEGGVTEAFF
NA,TRBJ1-4,NA,TRBV28,TGTGCCAGCAGTTTCTTTCGGGGGTGGGAAAAACTGTTTTTT,CASSFFRGWEKLFF
NA,TRBJ1-6,TRBD1,TRBV4-3,TGCGCCAGCAGCCAGGGGGACAGGGTTTTCCACTTT,CASSQGDRVFHF
NA,TRBJ2-3,TRBD2,TRBV2,TGTGCCAGCACCCCTCCTTCTCAGCGGGGGTACAGCACAGATACGCAGTATTTT,CASTPPSQRGYSTDTQYF
NA,TRBJ2-5,TRBD1,TRBV7-6,TGTGCCAGCAGCCACGCGGTGGGGGACAGGGGTCAAGAGACCCAGTACTTC,CASSHAVGDRGQETQYF
NA,TRBJ1-2,NA,TRBV5-6,TGTGCCAGCAGCTTGGAGCCAGGGCCAAACTATGGCTACACCTTC,CASSLEPGPNYGYTF
NA,TRBJ1-1,NA,TRBV4-3,TGCGCCAGCAGCCAAGATTTTAGGACAGAGAACACTGAAGCTTTCTTT,CASSQDFRTENTEAFF
NA,TRBJ1-2,NA,TRBV5-1,TGCGCCAGCAGCTTCTACGATCCCCCAAGCTATGGCTACACCTTC,CASSFYDPPSYGYTF
NA,TRBJ1-3,NA,TRBV12-5,TGTGCTAGTGGTTTGTGTGGGGACAACGATTACTCTGGAAACACCATATATTTT,CASGLCGDNDYSGNTIYF
NA,TRBJ1-1,NA,TRBV10-3,TGTGCCATCAGTGACAGGACAGACTTTGAAGCTTTCTTT,CAISDRTDFEAFF
NA,TRBJ2-7,NA,TRBV5-1,TGCGCCAGCAGCGAGGGGCGGGGAGGCGACGAGCAGTACTTC,CASSEGRGGDEQYF
NA,TRBJ1-2,TRBD1,TRBV12-5,TGTGCTAGTGGTCCGGGGACAGGGAGGGACTATGGCTACACCTTC,CASGPGTGRDYGYTF
NA,TRBJ1-3,NA,TRBV5-5,TGTGCCAGCACCCCGAGTCTGCGCCTCACTGGTTATTTTTCTGGAAACACCATATATTTT,CASTPSLRLTGYFSGNTIYF
NA,TRBJ1-1,TRBD1,TRBV5-4,TGTGCCAGCAGCTTGGTAGGGACAGTGAGCACTGAAGCTTTCTTT,CASSLVGTVSTEAFF
once,TRBJ2-1,TRBD2,TRBV27,TGTGCCAGCAGTGGTAGCGGGGGGGTTGATGAGCAGTTCTTC,CASSGSGGVDEQFF
NA,TRBJ1-6,TRBD1,TRBV7-6,TGTGCCAGCAGCTTTTCGGACAGGGCTAATTCACCCCTCCACTTT,CASSFSDRANSPLHF
NA,TRBJ1-4,NA,TRBV10-2,TGCGCCAGCCGGACAGAGAAACAAAAACTGTTTTTT,CASRTEKQKLFF
NA,TRBJ1-6,NA,TRBV4-3,TGCGCCAGCAGCCAAGAGGGACCCGGACAGTCATTCTTCTATAATTCACCCCTCCACTTT,CASSQEGPGQSFFYNSPLHF
NA,TRBJ2-7,TRBD1,TRBV15,TGTGCCACCAGCATTAGGGACAGGGGTTACTACGAGCAGTACTTC,CATSIRDRGYYEQYF
NA,TRBJ1-1,TRBD1,TRBV4-3,TGCGCCAGCAGCCAGGACAGGGCTTTGAACACTGAAGCTTTCTTT,CASSQDRALNTEAFF
NA,TRBJ1-5,NA,TRBV28,TGTGCCAGCAGTTTCATTGGGCAGGCAAGGCAGCCCCAGCATTTT,CASSFIGQARQPQHF
NA,TRBJ2-5,NA,TRBV13,TGTGCCAGCAGCTTAAAAGGGCGGGGAGAAGAGACCCAGTACTTC,CASSLKGRGEETQYF